What follows describes a single TCR beta chain. As processed by the authors: It was from reference gene primer amplification that nucleated cell counts were estimated. Repertoires were generated with immunoSEQ multiplex PCR, while TCRdb's copy carries only in-frame clones and drops some. The DNA was the basis for D and trimming; V, J and clone size are from that table. The repertoire consists of some 120,000 clones, with around 80% occurring once and the leading ten covering 3.5% to 4%. This sample is drawn from a study of blood T cell repertoires in COVID-19. Trimming at V came to 4 bases and at J to 10 bases, leaving 10 bases not matched to a gene. Germline V gene data show CDR1 as MNHEY and CDR2 as SVGAGI. This CDR3 contains 14 residues.

This receptor was identified in a woman aged 50 to 60 with acute or convalescent COVID-19. The V and J genes are TRBV6-5 and TRBJ2-1; TRBD1 agrees at 7 bases. The specimen was peripheral blood. The CDR3 region has the DNA TGTGCCAGCAGTTCGGGGTCTAGGGGGCCGGAGCAGTTCTTC. Residues: CASSSGSRGPEQFF.